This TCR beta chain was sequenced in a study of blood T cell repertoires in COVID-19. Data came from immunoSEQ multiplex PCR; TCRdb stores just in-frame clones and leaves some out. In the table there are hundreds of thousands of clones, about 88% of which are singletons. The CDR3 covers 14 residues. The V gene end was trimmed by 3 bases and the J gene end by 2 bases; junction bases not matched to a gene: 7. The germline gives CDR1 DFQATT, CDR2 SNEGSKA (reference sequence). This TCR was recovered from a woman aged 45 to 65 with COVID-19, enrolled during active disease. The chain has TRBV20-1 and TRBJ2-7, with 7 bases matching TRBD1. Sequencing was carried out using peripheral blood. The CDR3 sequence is CSASTQGPPYEQYF. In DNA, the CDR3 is TGCAGTGCTAGTACACAGGGGCCTCCCTACGAGCAGTACTTC.